This entry lists 16 T cell receptor beta chains sequenced from one sample in a study of Graves' ophthalmopathy and Graves' hyperthyroidism. The TCR beta CDR3 regions underwent amplification from RNA transcripts. RT-PCR in the first round used HTBI primers; a second-round multiplex PCR followed. A single record per CDR3 protein comes from TCRdb applying MiXCR to the multiplex PCR reads. The table records about 620,000 distinct CDR3 sequences, 22% of them present only once. The sequenced material came from peripheral blood. These receptors all come from a woman in her late teens or twenties with stable Graves' hyperthyroidism. Some clones in this sample may be carry-over from other donors' samples.

The V and J genes are TRBV27 and TRBJ1-2; D ambiguous. Germline assignment: CDR1 MNHEY and CDR2 SMNVEV (reference sequence). Trimming removed 3 bases from V and 2 bases from J, with 13 bases in between. The CDR3 is made up of 15 amino acids. CDR3 region: CASSFRRHINYGYTF. In DNA form, the CDR3 reads TGTGCCAGCAGTTTCCGACGCCATATAAACTATGGCTACACCTTC.

This clonotype was observed a handful of times. A read error is possible here, since a much larger clone lies one base away. The gene calls are TRBV27 and TRBJ2-7; tentatively, D is TRBD1 or TRBD2 (5 bases each). Germline CDR1 reads MNHEY; CDR2 reads SMNVEV (reference sequence). The CDR3 runs 13 residues. Trimming pared 3 bases from V and 3 bases from J, leaving 9 bases between. CDR3 residues: CASSFGDGYEQYF. In nucleotides, the CDR3 is TGTGCCAGCAGTTTCGGGGACGGCTACGAGCAGTACTTC.

In its sample, this clonotype was seen once. The chain joins TRBV30 to TRBJ2-2, with D unresolved. Trimming removed 7 bases at V and 4 bases at J, with 13 bases between. The germline CDR1 and CDR2 sequences are GTSNPN and SVGIG (reference sequence). This CDR3 spans 13 amino acids. The CDR3 is CASQTSVTGELFF. For the CDR3, the DNA is TGTGCCTCGCAGACATCAGTCACCGGGGAGCTGTTTTTT.

In this sample, this clonotype turned up a few times. The rearrangement uses TRBV11-3 and TRBJ2-7, with D unclear. V dropped 5 bases and J dropped 2 bases, with 13 bases sitting between them. This CDR3 region has 14 residues. CDR1 and CDR2 from the germline V gene are SGHNT and YENEEA. DNA of the CDR3: TGTGCCAGCAGCCCAAACGAATATACCTACGAGCAGTACTTC. Amino acid sequence: CASSPNEYTYEQYF.

This clonotype was seen only a few times. The rearrangement joins TRBV30 to TRBJ1-5; possible D gene TRBD1, 6 bases. This CDR3 is built from 12 residues. Per germline, CDR1 GTSNPN and CDR2 SVGIG (reference sequence). The V end was cut by 1 base, the J end by 5 bases, with 6 bases between. The CDR3: CAWSAGDQPQHF. The CDR3 nucleotides read TGTGCCTGGAGTGCAGGGGATCAGCCCCAGCATTTT.

This clonotype showed up many times. This chain joins TRBV27 and TRBJ1-6; D gene uncertain. Trimming removed 5 bases from V and 6 bases from J, with 14 bases in between. The CDR3 is made up of 15 amino acids. Germline-derived CDR1 and CDR2 are MNHEY and SMNVEV (reference sequence). The CDR3 loop reads CASSMGGIGNSPLHF. In DNA, the CDR3 is TGTGCCAGCAGTATGGGCGGGATCGGTAATTCACCCCTCCACTTT.

The chain couples TRBV20-1 to TRBJ2-7; TRBD2 is a possible D gene (5 bases). Germline assignment: CDR1 DFQATT and CDR2 SNEGSKA (reference sequence). This CDR3 is 13 amino acids long. Trimming took 1 base from V and 4 from J, leaving 11 bases between them. In DNA, the CDR3 is TGCAGTGCTAGAGTGTCCGGGGAATACGAGCAGTACTTC. Protein: CSARVSGEYEQYF.

This clonotype has ten or more counts. A much larger clonotype is one base distant, so this may be a read error. This chain links TRBV6-5 with TRBJ1-1; D ambiguous. The length of the CDR3 is 14 residues. Trimming removed 4 bases at V and 2 bases at J, with 11 bases between. The V gene's germline CDR1 is MNHEY and CDR2 SVGAGI. The CDR3 DNA follows: TGTGCCAGCAGTTGCTTTCAGACCAACACTGAAGCTTTCTTT. Amino acid sequence: CASSCFQTNTEAFF.

The chain links TRBV20-1 to TRBJ1-1; 7 bases are a match to TRBD1. After removal of 5 bases from V and 1 base from J, the junction contained 4 bases not matched to a gene. Per germline, CDR1 DFQATT and CDR2 SNEGSKA (reference sequence). The CDR3 has 13 residues. CDR3 sequence (DNA): TGCAGTGCTGTCGGACAGGAGAACACTGAAGCTTTCTTT. This gives the protein CSAVGQENTEAFF.

This clonotype was found once. The genes are TRBV6-1 and TRBJ2-7, with TRBD2 identical over 9 bases. Looked up from germline, CDR1 is MNHNS and CDR2 is SASEGT. The length of the CDR3 is 15 residues. The V and J ends lost 2 bases and 6 bases, in that order; junction bases with no gene match: 8. CDR3 region: CASSEKGGRAAEQYF. The CDR3 DNA is TGTGCCAGCAGTGAAAAGGGCGGGAGGGCCGCCGAGCAGTACTTC.

This clonotype was recorded at least ten times. The chain uses TRBV6-5 and TRBJ1-6; D not resolved. Trimming shortened V by 7 bases and J by 4 bases, and 17 bases separated the two germline ends. Germline-derived CDR1 and CDR2 are MNHEY and SVGAGI. The length of the CDR3 is 16 residues. In DNA form, the CDR3 reads TGTGCCAGCATCCTACTCGGCGGTCTGTATAATTCACCCCTCCACTTT. It specifies CASILLGGLYNSPLHF.

This clonotype appeared many times. V and J are TRBV11-1 and TRBJ1-1; 8 bases map to TRBD1. Trimming at V came to 5 bases and at J to 0 bases, leaving 11 bases not matched to a gene. Per germline, CDR1 SGHAT and CDR2 FQDESV (reference sequence). CDR3 length: 17 residues. The CDR3 DNA sequence: TGTGCCAGCAGCACCAGGGGGCCTGTGATGATGAACACTGAAGCTTTCTTT. It encodes CASSTRGPVMMNTEAFF.

At least ten counts were recorded for this clonotype. The chain joins TRBV19 to TRBJ1-5; 7 bases agree with TRBD1. Trimming cost V 6 bases and J 7 bases; bases outside gene matches: 9. CDR3 length: 14 amino acids. From germline, CDR1 is LNHDA and CDR2 SQIVND (reference sequence). The chain's CDR3 is CASRLETGRQPQHF. In DNA, the CDR3 is TGTGCCAGTAGATTAGAGACAGGGCGGCAGCCCCAGCATTTT.

The chain links TRBV12-3 or TRBV12-4 to TRBJ1-1; TRBD1 might be the D (6 bases). Trimming cost V 0 bases and J 3 bases, with 8 bases left between them. This CDR3 is 14 amino acids long. CDR3 bases: TGTGCCAGCAGTTTAGCGGGACATCACACTGAAGCTTTCTTT. Its translation is CASSLAGHHTEAFF.

This clonotype has more than one count but fewer than ten. The rearrangement uses TRBV6-5 and TRBJ1-2; D unresolved. The CDR3 covers 13 residues. Germline V gene sequence: CDR1 MNHEY, CDR2 SVGAGI. V lost 5 bases and J lost 2, with 9 bases in between. The CDR3 DNA reads TGTGCCAGCAGTAACGGGAGAAACTATGGCTACACCTTC. This encodes CASSNGRNYGYTF.

There are many counts of this clonotype. V is TRBV29-1 and J is TRBJ2-7; D is unclear. The CDR3 runs to 13 residues. Trimming pared 4 bases from V and 3 bases from J, leaving 13 bases between. CDR1 is SQVTM and CDR2 is ANQGSEA in the germline V gene. CDR3 DNA: TGCAGCGTTGCGACGGGCGTTGGCTACGAGCAGTACTTC. Encoded protein: CSVATGVGYEQYF.